Shown below are 28 T cell receptor beta chains from a single sample sequenced in a study of cytomegalovirus exposure and HLA in healthy donors (dated by TCRdb to about 2017). The library was made by the immunoSEQ multiplex PCR assay. The multiplex PCR relied on a mix of 60 forward primers for TCR Vbeta segments and 13 reverse primers for TCR Jbeta segments. Drawn from immuneACCESS, this table holds only the in-frame rearrangements with V and J called that TCRdb kept. Clones are partly lost; checked studies trace under half to an unresolved V gene and leave the rest unexplained. Within this sample are roughly 130,000 clones, with roughly 77% of them counted one time only. The ten largest clones capture approximately 3% of the sample. The sample consisted of PBMCs. These receptors all stem from a female donor in good health and CMV-seronegative.

The genes are TRBV27 and TRBJ1-1; D possibly corresponds to TRBD1 (6 bases). Germline V gene lookup returns CDR1 MNHEY and CDR2 SMNVEV (reference sequence). V lost 3 bases to trimming and J lost 1 base, with 18 bases between them. The CDR3 is 17 residues long. The CDR3 DNA reads as TGTGCCAGCAGTTTCTATGGAGGGGGGGGGACGAACACTGAAGCTTTCTTT. It is translated as CASSFYGGGGTNTEAFF.

In this sample, this clone turned up once. This chain connects TRBV5-8 to TRBJ2-1, with 10 bases that match TRBD2. V trimming: 0 bases; J trimming: 4 bases; junction bases outside the gene matches: 1. There are 15 residues in the CDR3. Germline V gene data show CDR1 as SGHTS and CDR2 as YDEGEE. This chain's CDR3 is CASSLGSGRYNEQFF. The CDR3 DNA reads TGTGCCAGCAGCTTGGGTAGCGGGAGGTACAATGAGCAGTTCTTC. Drawing the rest from reference TRBV5-8 and TRBJ2-1, the complete variable domain is EAGVTQSPTHLIKTRGQQATLRCSPISGHTSVYWYQQALGLGLQFLLWYDEGEERNRGNFPPRFSGRQFPNYSSELNVNALELEDSALYLCASSLGSGRYNEQFFGPGTRLTVL.

This rearrangement joins TRBV30 to TRBJ1-4; no firm D call. With 4 bases removed from V and 5 bases from J, the gap between germline ends came to 14 bases. The CDR3 length is 14 residues. Germline CDR1 and CDR2: GTSNPN and SVGIG (reference sequence). CDR3 sequence: CAWTLTGINEKLFF. CDR3 nucleotide sequence: TGTGCCTGGACTCTGACTGGAATAAATGAAAAACTGTTTTTT.

The chain recombines TRBV2 with TRBJ2-5; TRBD1 is a possible D gene (6 bases). The germline V and J ends were trimmed by 5 bases and 1 base, with 11 bases remaining between them. This CDR3 spans 14 amino acids. Per germline, CDR1 SNHLY and CDR2 FYNNEI. CDR3 sequence reads: CASSSQGTQETQYF. CDR3 nucleotide sequence: TGTGCCAGCAGTTCACAGGGCACCCAAGAGACCCAGTACTTC.

The chain recombines TRBV29-1 with TRBJ1-2, with unresolved D. There are 15 residues in the CDR3. The V end was cut by 5 bases, the J end by 10 bases, with 26 bases between. In germline, CDR1 is SQVTM, CDR2 ANQGSEA. CDR3 in DNA: TGCAGCGTTTCCAGCGACTATGTAGCGGTAGGTGACTACACCTTC. As protein: CSVSSDYVAVGDYTF. The whole variable domain, filled in from reference TRBV29-1 and TRBJ1-2, reads SAVISQKPSRDICQRGTSLTIQCQVDSQVTMMFWYRQQPGQSLTLIATANQGSEATYESGFVIDKFPISRPNLTFSTLTVSNMSPEDSSIYLCSVSSDYVAVGDYTFGSGTRLTVV.

CDR3 in DNA: TGCGCCAGCAGTAAAACCTTACAGGACAACTCCTACGAGCAGTACTTC. Protein product: CASSKTLQDNSYEQYF. The genes are TRBV10-1 and TRBJ2-7; tentatively, D is TRBD1 (5 bases). Germline V CDR1 and CDR2: WNHNN, SYGVQD (reference sequence). V was pared by 5 bases and J by 0 bases, with 17 bases between. The CDR3 has 16 residues.

The V call is TRBV19, the J call TRBJ2-3, with 7 bases that match TRBD1. Germline lookup yields CDR1 LNHDA and CDR2 SQIVND (reference sequence). With 5 bases clipped from V and 1 base from J, the junction kept 9 bases outside the gene matches. The CDR3 extends over 16 amino acids. CDR3 in amino acids: CASSPLGGSGTDTQYF. CDR3 sequence (DNA): TGTGCCAGTAGTCCGTTAGGGGGCTCCGGCACAGATACGCAGTATTTT.

The chain combines TRBV5-1 with TRBJ1-1; 9 bases are shared with TRBD1. The germline V gene has CDR1 SGHRS and CDR2 YFSETQ. J gave up 13 bases and V 4 bases, and 14 bases lay outside the gene matches. The CDR3 has 14 residues. CDR3 amino acids: CASSALEGQGSRFF. For the CDR3, the DNA is TGCGCCAGCAGCGCGCTGGAGGGACAGGGTTCCCGTTTCTTT.

The chain joins TRBV7-3 to TRBJ1-2; possibly TRBD1 for D (5 bases). The CDR3 length is 14 residues. Germline values: CDR1 SGHTA, CDR2 FQGTGA. Trimming stripped 7 bases from V and 1 base from J, with 13 bases between. The CDR3 here is CASTSTGGNYGYTF. CDR3 sequence (DNA): TGTGCCAGCACCTCGACGGGGGGTAACTATGGCTACACCTTC.

The V call is TRBV5-6, the J call TRBJ1-5; 7 bases are shared with TRBD1. Germline V lookup: CDR1 SGHDT, CDR2 YYEEEE. This CDR3 is 16 amino acids long. J was trimmed by 2 bases and V by 4 bases; bases with no gene match: 9. DNA of the CDR3: TGTGCCAGCAGCGCCGGAACAGGGGATGGCAATCAGCCCCAGCATTTT. It specifies CASSAGTGDGNQPQHF.

The rearrangement links TRBV5-4 to TRBJ2-7; TRBD2 aligns across 11 bases. CDR1 and CDR2 (germline): SGHNT, YYREEE (reference sequence). With 2 bases clipped from V and 3 bases from J, the junction kept 1 base outside the gene matches. This CDR3 is built from 14 residues. Here the CDR3 DNA reads TGTGCCAGCAGCTTCGGGACTAGCGGCTACGAGCAGTACTTC. Translated: CASSFGTSGYEQYF.

The chain links TRBV28 to TRBJ1-1; D not certain. The CDR3 is 14 residues long. V lost 5 bases and J lost 4, with 14 bases in between. Germline V gene lookup returns CDR1 MDHEN and CDR2 SYDVKM. The CDR3, as DNA: TGTGCCAGCAGTACCGAGGGCTCTACCACTGAAGCTTTCTTT. Amino acid sequence: CASSTEGSTTEAFF.

This chain uses TRBV11-2 with TRBJ2-7; 13 nucleotides align to TRBD2. CDR3 length: 16 residues. The germline gives CDR1 SGHAT, CDR2 FQNNGV. J gave up 3 bases and V 7 bases, and 9 bases lay outside the gene matches. CDR3 region: CASTLGLAGKSYEQYF. CDR3 in DNA: TGTGCCAGCACCCTGGGACTAGCGGGAAAAAGCTACGAGCAGTACTTC.

This chain connects TRBV4-3 to TRBJ1-3, with D tentatively TRBD1 (6 bases). The germline gives CDR1 LGHNA, CDR2 YSLEER. Trimming cost V 0 bases and J 0 bases, with 6 bases left between them. This CDR3 is 15 amino acids long. Here the CDR3 reads CASSQEQGSGNTIYF. As DNA, the CDR3 is TGCGCCAGCAGCCAAGAACAGGGCTCTGGAAACACCATATATTTT.

The chain carries TRBV29-1 and TRBJ2-7; a weak D match, TRBD2 (5 bases). Germline assignment: CDR1 SQVTM and CDR2 ANQGSEA. The CDR3 is made up of 11 amino acids. Trimming cost V 6 bases and J 5 bases, with 11 bases left between them. In DNA, the CDR3 is TGCAGCGTAGAGGTGGGAGACGAGCAGTACTTC. Its protein product is CSVEVGDEQYF.

This clone was recorded once. This CDR3 reads CASSYQTGGDTQYF. The CDR3 coding sequence is TGTGCCAGCAGTTACCAGACCGGGGGAGATACGCAGTATTTT. The V call is TRBV6-5, the J call TRBJ2-3; a possible D gene is TRBD2 (6 bases). V was clipped by 2 bases and J by 5 bases, with 11 bases between them. The CDR3 spans 14 residues. Germline V gives CDR1 MNHEY, CDR2 SVGAGI.

The genes are TRBV11-3 and TRBJ2-1; TRBD1 matches 7 bases. V lost 3 bases and J lost 8; bases outside the gene matches: 1. The germline gives CDR1 SGHNT, CDR2 YENEEA. The CDR3 length is 12 residues. The CDR3 protein is CASSFRGHEQFF. The CDR3, as DNA: TGTGCCAGCAGCTTTAGGGGGCATGAGCAGTTCTTC.

The table lists this clone with a count of one. The genes are TRBV4-1 and TRBJ2-7; D is undetermined. Germline V gene sequence: CDR1 MGHRA, CDR2 YSYEKL. V gave up 4 bases and J gave up 2 bases, with 9 bases separating them. The CDR3 loop spans 13 amino acids. The CDR3 reads CASSLTVTYEQYF. CDR3 sequence (DNA): TGCGCCAGCAGCCTAACAGTCACCTACGAGCAGTACTTC.

This sequence joins TRBV5-4 and TRBJ2-1; D perhaps matches TRBD2 (5 bases). From germline, CDR1 is SGHNT and CDR2 YYREEE (reference sequence). The V gene lost 0 bases and the J gene lost 9 bases, with 10 bases spanning the gap. The CDR3 extends over 13 amino acids. This CDR3 is CASSLAGIAEQFF. CDR3 sequence (DNA): TGTGCCAGCAGCTTGGCGGGGATTGCTGAGCAGTTCTTC.

The rearrangement links TRBV19 to TRBJ1-1, with no clear D. This CDR3 contains 16 residues. Germline V lookup: CDR1 LNHDA, CDR2 SQIVND (reference sequence). V was trimmed by 5 bases and J by 8 bases, leaving 24 bases between them. The CDR3 sequence: CASSSWTVVGSSEAFF. Here the CDR3 DNA reads TGTGCCAGTAGTTCCTGGACCGTGGTGGGGAGCAGCGAAGCTTTCTTT. The full variable domain, with the rest looked up from reference TRBV19 and TRBJ1-1, is DGGITQSPKYLFRKEGQNVTLSCEQNLNHDAMYWYRQDPGQGLRLIYYSQIVNDFQKGDIAEGYSVSREKKESFPLTVTSAQKNPTAFYLCASSSWTVVGSSEAFFGQGTRLTVV.

The J gene is TRBJ1-1, the V gene TRBV9; D might be TRBD1 (6 bases). There are 14 residues in the CDR3. Germline lookup yields CDR1 SGDLS and CDR2 YYNGEE. The V gene lost 0 bases and the J gene lost 5 bases, with 11 bases spanning the gap. The CDR3 DNA reads as TGTGCCAGCAGCGTAGGGGACACCGCGACTGAAGCTTTCTTT. Translating gives CASSVGDTATEAFF.

The rearrangement uses TRBV7-2 and TRBJ1-6; 7 positions agree with TRBD1. Germline V gene lookup returns CDR1 SGHTA and CDR2 FQGNSA. Trimming at V came to 1 base and at J to 8 bases, leaving 8 bases not matched to a gene. The CDR3 has 16 residues. The CDR3 reads CASSLGIRGSYSPLHF. CDR3 bases: TGTGCCAGCAGCTTAGGCATCAGGGGGTCCTATTCACCCCTCCACTTT.

The V call is TRBV5-4, the J call TRBJ1-2; maybe TRBD1 (6 bases). CDR3 size: 13 residues. CDR1 and CDR2 from the germline V gene are SGHNT and YYREEE (reference sequence). V was cut by 4 bases and J by 4 bases, with 11 bases left in between. The chain's CDR3 is CASSPGQIYGYTF. The CDR3 nucleotides read TGTGCCAGCAGCCCTGGACAGATCTATGGCTACACCTTC. The full variable domain, with the rest looked up from reference TRBV5-4 and TRBJ1-2, is ETGVTQSPTHLIKTRGQQVTLRCSSQSGHNTVSWYQQALGQGPQFIFQYYREEENGRGNFPPRFSGLQFPNYSSELNVNALELDDSALYLCASSPGQIYGYTFGSGTRLTVV.

The CDR3 here is CASSQDHRGVAGASYEQYF. As DNA, the CDR3 is TGCGCCAGCAGCCAAGATCACAGAGGAGTAGCAGGGGCCTCCTACGAGCAGTACTTC. V and J are TRBV4-3 and TRBJ2-7; maybe TRBD1 (6 bases). The CDR3 runs to 19 residues. Germline CDR1 reads LGHNA; CDR2 reads YSLEER. V lost 0 bases, J lost 0 bases, and 21 bases lay in between.

The chain carries TRBV15 and TRBJ2-5; D is possibly TRBD2 (5 bases). V was shortened by 3 bases and J by 5 bases, with 13 bases between the two germline ends. Per germline, CDR1 LNHNV and CDR2 YYDKDF (reference sequence). The CDR3 is 14 amino acids. In DNA form, the CDR3 reads TGTGCCACCAGCAGGGAGGACGGTCTCGAGACCCAGTACTTC. Its translation is CATSREDGLETQYF. Full variable domain (rest looked up from reference TRBV15 and TRBJ2-5): DAMVIQNPRYQVTQFGKPVTLSCSQTLNHNVMYWYQQKSSQAPKLLFHYYDKDFNNEADTPDNFQSRRPNTSFCFLDIRSPGLGDTAMYLCATSREDGLETQYFGPGTRLLVL.

There are a few counts of this clone. The chain combines TRBV5-6 with TRBJ1-3; D remains ambiguous. V was pared by 0 bases and J by 8 bases, with 6 bases between. There are 12 residues in the CDR3. Per germline, CDR1 SGHDT and CDR2 YYEEEE. CDR3 DNA: TGTGCCAGCAGCTTGGGGAGACACACCATATATTTT. As protein: CASSLGRHTIYF.

Note on this clone: At one end the junction does not follow the germline gene, possibly because of a read error. This chain links TRBV30 with TRBJ2-7; 12 positions agree with TRBD2. Germline assignment: CDR1 GTSNPN and CDR2 SVGIG (reference sequence). The length of the CDR3 is 12 residues. CDR3 in DNA: TGTGCGTGGACTAGCGGGGCTTACGAGCAGTACTTC. Translation: CAWTSGAYEQYF.

The CDR3 coding sequence is TGTGCCATCAGCGACACTTATCAGCCCCAGCATTTT. Protein sequence: CAISDTYQPQHF. V is TRBV10-3 and J is TRBJ1-5; no clear D gene. V lost 6 bases and J 5 bases, leaving 8 bases between the germline ends. The germline V gene encodes CDR1 ENHRY and CDR2 SYGVKD. This CDR3 region has 12 residues.